The 27 T cell receptor beta chains below all came from one sample that was sequenced in a study of T-cell memory formation after mild COVID-19. TCRdb independently ran MiXCR on the 5' RACE reads; one entry per CDR3 protein. The sample yields 190,000 or so distinct CDR3 sequences, 20% to 25% seen once. Sequencing used PBMCs or a T cell subset sorted from them (not recorded which). The receptor set was obtained from an adult woman who had mild COVID-19 (a few samples of this study predate the infection). Cell type and time point are not known.

This clonotype is medium-sized (0.01 to 0.1%). The chain uses TRBV2 and TRBJ1-1; D is perhaps TRBD1 (5 bases). Trimming took off 1 base at V and 2 bases at J, with 14 bases between the two ends. Germline CDR1 and CDR2: SNHLY and FYNNEI. The CDR3 length is 16 residues. Here the CDR3 reads CASSEGNAGPNTEAFF. The CDR3 DNA sequence: TGTGCCAGCAGTGAAGGGAACGCAGGGCCAAACACTGAAGCTTTCTTT. Based on the CDR3 plus reference TRBV2 and TRBJ1-1, the full variable domain is EPEVTQTPSHQVTQMGQEVILRCVPISNHLYFYWYRQILGQKVEFLVSFYNNEISEKSEIFDDQFSVERPDGSNFTLKIRSTKLEDSAMYFCASSEGNAGPNTEAFFGQGTRLTVV.

The table lists this clonotype with a few counts. This rearrangement joins TRBV19 to TRBJ2-7; D possibly corresponds to TRBD1 (5 bases). Germline V gene lookup returns CDR1 LNHDA and CDR2 SQIVND (reference sequence). The CDR3 extends over 16 amino acids. Trimming cost V 3 bases and J 0 bases, with 15 bases left between them. In nucleotides, the CDR3 is TGTGCCAGTAGTATCTCCGACAGCCGGATCTCCTACGAGCAGTACTTC. This codes for CASSISDSRISYEQYF.

In its sample, this clonotype was seen a few times. The J gene is TRBJ2-1, the V gene TRBV7-2; TRBD2 agrees at 7 bases. In germline, CDR1 is SGHTA, CDR2 FQGNSA. V lost 1 base, J lost 8 bases, and 5 bases stayed unmatched. This CDR3 region has 14 residues. DNA of the CDR3: TGTGCCAGCAGCTTAGGCCTAGCGGCCGATGAGCAGTTCTTC. Amino acid sequence: CASSLGLAADEQFF.

In this sample, this clonotype turned up a few times. The V and J genes are TRBV7-8 and TRBJ2-5, with unresolved D. V lost 0 bases to trimming and J lost 3 bases, with 5 bases between them. The V gene's germline CDR1 is SGHVS and CDR2 FQNEAQ. The CDR3 loop spans 13 amino acids. This CDR3 reads CASSLAWEETQYF. In nucleotides, the CDR3 is TGTGCCAGCAGCTTAGCCTGGGAAGAGACCCAGTACTTC.

V is TRBV13 and J is TRBJ2-3, with TRBD2 identical over 8 bases. Germline V gene data show CDR1 as PRHDT and CDR2 as FYEKMQ (reference sequence). V lost 4 bases to trimming and J lost 0 bases; unmatched junction nucleotides: 6. There are 16 residues in the CDR3. The CDR3 bases are TGTGCCAGCAGCTCTCCGCGGGAGGTGAGCACAGATACGCAGTATTTT. The encoded protein is CASSSPREVSTDTQYF.

This clonotype has only a few counts. V and J are TRBV7-6 and TRBJ2-3, with TRBD2 matching over 9 bases. CDR1 is SGHVS, CDR2 FNYEAQ, per germline. This CDR3 is 16 amino acids long. V was pared by 5 bases and J by 4 bases, with 10 bases of the junction left unmatched. The CDR3 loop reads CASSMGAGGGADTQYF. The CDR3 nucleotides are TGTGCCAGCAGCATGGGAGCGGGGGGAGGTGCAGATACGCAGTATTTT.

The rearrangement uses TRBV12-3 or TRBV12-4 and TRBJ1-3; no firm D call. This CDR3 is 16 amino acids long. Trimming shortened V by 6 bases and J by 0 bases, and 15 bases separated the two germline ends. CDR3 DNA: TGTGCCAGCAGCCCCGGACCGGTCATCTCTGGAAACACCATATATTTT. This codes for CASSPGPVISGNTIYF.

This clonotype was found many times. The gene calls are TRBV7-9 and TRBJ1-1, with D unresolved. The CDR3 is 12 residues long. CDR1 is SEHNR, CDR2 FQNEAQ, per germline (reference sequence). Trimming shortened V by 4 bases and J by 1 base, and 4 bases separated the two germline ends. The DNA of the CDR3 is TGTGCCAGCAGCTCAGAGAACACTGAAGCTTTCTTT. This codes for CASSSENTEAFF. Together with reference TRBV7-9 and TRBJ1-1, the CDR3 gives the full variable domain: DTGVSQNPRHKITKRGQNVTFRCDPISEHNRLYWYRQTLGQGPEFLTYFQNEAQLEKSRLLSDRFSAERPKGSFSTLEIQRTEQGDSAMYLCASSSENTEAFFGQGTRLTVV.

The chain uses TRBV24-1 and TRBJ1-5; D unclear. Germline CDR1 and CDR2: KGHDR and SFDVKD. This CDR3 is 13 amino acids long. The ends were cut back, 5 bases at V and 6 bases at J, with 10 bases in the middle. The DNA of the CDR3 is TGTGCCACCAGTGCACACGACCTTCAGCCCCAGCATTTT. Protein product: CATSAHDLQPQHF.

The chain joins TRBV4-1 to TRBJ2-5; D is perhaps TRBD1 or TRBD2 (7 bases each). Trimming stripped 2 bases from V and 2 bases from J, with 15 bases between. The CDR3 is 16 amino acids. Germline CDR1 reads MGHRA; CDR2 reads YSYEKL. This chain's CDR3 is CASSQLGQRGQETQYF. The CDR3 DNA is TGCGCCAGCAGCCAACTGGGACAGCGGGGTCAAGAGACCCAGTACTTC.

The chain uses TRBV6-5 and TRBJ1-2; D is ambiguous. The length of the CDR3 is 13 residues. Germline V lookup: CDR1 MNHEY, CDR2 SVGAGI. Trimming pared 0 bases from V and 8 bases from J, leaving 10 bases between. The CDR3 region has the DNA TGTGCCAGCAGTTACTCAGGGATGGGGGGCTACACCTTC. Its translation: CASSYSGMGGYTF.

The J gene is TRBJ2-7, the V gene TRBV7-9; 8 bases match TRBD1. CDR1 and CDR2 from the germline V gene are SEHNR and FQNEAQ (reference sequence). This CDR3 spans 17 amino acids. V dropped 5 bases and J dropped 0; count of bases not matched to a gene: 12. CDR3 loop: CASSPQRGQEHSYEQYF. The DNA for the CDR3 is TGTGCCAGCAGCCCCCAAAGGGGACAGGAGCACTCCTACGAGCAGTACTTC. Looking up the rest from reference TRBV7-9 and TRBJ2-7 gives the full variable domain: DTGVSQNPRHKITKRGQNVTFRCDPISEHNRLYWYRQTLGQGPEFLTYFQNEAQLEKSRLLSDRFSAERPKGSFSTLEIQRTEQGDSAMYLCASSPQRGQEHSYEQYFGPGTRLTVT.

CDR3 in DNA: TGTGCCAGTAGTCCCGACAGGGGGTTGGACACTGAAGCTTTCTTT. Protein sequence: CASSPDRGLDTEAFF. This chain connects TRBV19 to TRBJ1-1; 9 nucleotides line up with TRBD1. This CDR3 spans 15 amino acids. CDR1 is LNHDA and CDR2 is SQIVND in the germline V gene (reference sequence). After removal of 5 bases from V and 3 bases from J, the junction contained 7 bases not matched to a gene.

The chain recombines TRBV7-9 with TRBJ1-1, with D unclear. This CDR3 is 15 amino acids long. The germline V and J ends were trimmed by 0 bases and 7 bases, with 15 bases remaining between them. Germline V gives CDR1 SEHNR, CDR2 FQNEAQ (reference sequence). This CDR3 is CASSLAHFFANEAFF. The CDR3 DNA is TGTGCCAGCAGCTTAGCGCACTTCTTCGCTAATGAAGCTTTCTTT.

The V and J genes are TRBV5-6 and TRBJ1-2; a possible D gene is TRBD1 (5 bases). Germline values: CDR1 SGHDT, CDR2 YYEEEE. Trimming shortened V by 6 bases and J by 0 bases, and 21 bases separated the two germline ends. The length of the CDR3 is 17 residues. CDR3: CASTDPRDLGANYGYTF. For the CDR3, the DNA is TGTGCCAGCACCGATCCCAGGGACCTGGGAGCTAACTATGGCTACACCTTC.

In this sample, this clonotype turned up a few times. The chain joins TRBV29-1 to TRBJ2-1; 7 bases are a match to TRBD2. The CDR3 contains 17 residues. The germline V gene has CDR1 SQVTM and CDR2 ANQGSEA. V lost 4 bases and J lost 0; bases outside the gene matches: 12. CDR3 in DNA: TGCAGCGTTGGGGGTTCTGAGACTAGCCGCTCCTACAATGAGCAGTTCTTC. Amino acids: CSVGGSETSRSYNEQFF.

With respect to this clonotype: A read error may account for a junction end that differs from germline. The chain is built from TRBV29-1 and TRBJ2-7; 8 positions agree with TRBD1. CDR1 is SQVTM and CDR2 is ANQGSEA in the germline V gene. The CDR3 is 12 amino acids. The CDR3 reads CSVEQGAYEQYF. The CDR3 DNA follows: TGCAGCGTTGAACAGGGGGCCTATGAGCAGTACTTC.

The J gene is TRBJ2-1, the V gene TRBV2; 7 bases are a match to TRBD2. Losses at the gene ends were 5 bases for V and 3 bases for J; bases not matched to a gene: 7. The CDR3 runs to 15 residues. Germline V gives CDR1 SNHLY, CDR2 FYNNEI. In nucleotides, the CDR3 is TGTGCCAGCAGTAGAGCGGGATTGGGCTACAATGAGCAGTTCTTC. This sequence encodes CASSRAGLGYNEQFF.

The J gene is TRBJ2-1, the V gene TRBV14, with D perhaps TRBD1 (8 bases). This CDR3 contains 15 residues. V lost 2 bases and J lost 8, with 16 bases in between. Germline V lookup: CDR1 SGHDN, CDR2 FVKESK. The CDR3, as DNA: TGTGCCAGCAGCCAAAGGACAGGGAGGGGTCATGAGCAGTTCTTC. Encoded protein: CASSQRTGRGHEQFF.

This clonotype was observed a handful of times. This chain uses TRBV7-9 with TRBJ2-7; 10 bases are a match to TRBD1. The CDR3 contains 15 residues. Germline V gives CDR1 SEHNR, CDR2 FQNEAQ (reference sequence). After removal of 4 bases from V and 4 bases from J, the junction contained 7 bases not matched to a gene. CDR3 sequence: CASSSAGQGLYEQYF. CDR3 nucleotide sequence: TGTGCCAGCAGCTCAGCGGGACAGGGGTTATACGAGCAGTACTTC.

The sample holds a few counts of this clonotype. CDR3 loop: CASSLGTSGSGGEQFF. CDR3 DNA sequence: TGTGCCAGCAGCTTAGGAACTAGCGGGAGTGGCGGTGAGCAGTTCTTC. The chain carries TRBV7-2 and TRBJ2-1; TRBD2 matches at 11 bases. The ends lost 1 base at V and 9 bases at J; junction bases unmatched: 8. The germline gives CDR1 SGHTA, CDR2 FQGNSA. This CDR3 is 16 amino acids long.

The J gene is TRBJ2-1, the V gene TRBV28; 8 nucleotides match TRBD2. Trimming cost V 4 bases and J 7 bases; bases outside gene matches: 9. The CDR3 is made up of 15 amino acids. Germline assignment: CDR1 MDHEN and CDR2 SYDVKM. The CDR3 nucleotides are TGTGCCAGCAGTTCCCGCTCCGGGAGGGTAAATGAGCAGTTCTTC. Translated: CASSSRSGRVNEQFF. Using reference TRBV28 and TRBJ2-1 for the parts outside the CDR3, the full variable domain is DVKVTQSSRYLVKRTGEKVFLECVQDMDHENMFWYRQDPGLGLRLIYFSYDVKMKEKGDIPEGYSVSREKKERFSLILESASTNQTSMYLCASSSRSGRVNEQFFGPGTRLTVL.

In this sample, this clonotype turned up a few times. The genes are TRBV23-1 and TRBJ2-7, with D unresolved. TRBV23-1 is filed as an ORF, its function uncertain. The CDR3 loop spans 15 amino acids. Trimming removed 3 bases at V and 6 bases at J, with 18 bases between. The CDR3 DNA reads TGCGCCAGCAGTCATCCTACGGTTGAAGCGCTCGAGCAGTACTTC. Translation: CASSHPTVEALEQYF.

This chain uses TRBV29-1 with TRBJ1-2; TRBD1 matches 9 bases. The CDR3 has 15 amino acids. CDR1 SQVTM and CDR2 ANQGSEA come from the germline V gene. V lost 3 bases, J lost 5 bases, and 10 bases stayed unmatched. The CDR3 is CSVEGVTGGSYGYTF. The DNA for the CDR3 is TGCAGCGTTGAGGGAGTAACAGGGGGCTCTTATGGCTACACCTTC.

The chain carries TRBV11-2 and TRBJ2-1; the match to TRBD2 covers 9 bases. Losses at the gene ends were 2 bases for V and 9 bases for J; bases not matched to a gene: 11. CDR3 length: 16 residues. Germline CDR1 is SGHAT and CDR2 is FQNNGV. CDR3 residues: CASSLLAGQGSREQFF. In nucleotides, the CDR3 is TGTGCCAGCAGCTTACTAGCGGGGCAGGGTTCTCGTGAGCAGTTCTTC.

This chain uses TRBV19 with TRBJ1-1, with a tentative D call TRBD1 (5 bases). The germline gives CDR1 LNHDA, CDR2 SQIVND (reference sequence). Deletions cut 0 bases from V and 5 bases from J, with 16 bases between. This CDR3 has 16 amino acids. CDR3 in DNA: TGTGCCAGTAGTATAGAGGCAGGGTATAAGCTAACTGAAGCTTTCTTT. It yields the protein CASSIEAGYKLTEAFF.

The chain has TRBV20-1 and TRBJ2-3; 10 bases align to TRBD2. The CDR3 contains 16 residues. Trimming took 6 bases from V and 0 from J; bases not matched to a gene: 9. Germline V gives CDR1 DFQATT, CDR2 SNEGSKA (reference sequence). CDR3 coding DNA: TGCAGTGCCCGCCCCAGCGGGGGGGTTAGCACAGATACGCAGTATTTT. It is translated as CSARPSGGVSTDTQYF.